This TCR beta chain is drawn from a study of CD8+ T cells in alopecia areata. On this clone: The antigen is undetermined.

Study conclusions and caveats: Clonality in lesional scalp, especially alopecia totalis/universalis, exceeded that of normal scalp. There were also resident alphabeta T cells of normal skin sequenced in scalp samples.

Reverse transcription of extracted RNA yielded cDNA, which provided the sequencing template. TCRdb keeps only in-frame clones here, not all; method: immunoSEQ multiplex PCR. The sample has approximately 31,000 clones, approximately 80% seen once; the top ten hold under 20%. PBMCs, the starting material, were the source of sorted CD4+ and CD8+ T cells. The CDR3 is 14 residues long. Trimming left V 2 bases short and J 6 bases short, with 13 bases between. Germline-derived CDR1 and CDR2 are MNHEY and SMNVEV (reference sequence). V gene TRBV27 combines with J gene TRBJ1-2; D is unresolved. The specimen was NKG2D-low CD8+ T cells sorted from blood. This receptor was identified in a human donor with alopecia areata. The CDR3 here is CASSLIHGLDGYTF. As DNA, the CDR3 is TGTGCCAGCAGTTTAATCCACGGACTTGATGGCTACACCTTC.